The present entry profiles one T cell receptor beta chain with its context. The record originates from a study of shared clonotypes between healthy human individuals. V lost 1 base, J lost 3 bases, and 3 bases stayed unmatched. This CDR3 is 15 amino acids long. The germline V gene encodes CDR1 SGHVS and CDR2 FQNEAQ. Generated by immunoSEQ multiplex PCR, the TCRdb table keeps only in-frame clones and is missing some. Found here are about 610,000 clones, around 97% of them singletons; the top ten hold around 0.057%. Sequenced: naive CD4+ T cells sorted from blood. The subset here: CD45RA+ positively selected. The clonotype originates from a woman in her twenties or thirties in good health. The rearrangement joins TRBV7-8 to TRBJ1-5; 7 bases align to TRBD1. The CDR3 DNA follows: TGTGCCAGCAGCTTAGAGGGACAGTTCAATCAGCCCCAGCATTTT. Translation gives CASSLEGQFNQPQHF.